This TCR beta chain emerged from a study of T cells in Graves' hyperthyroidism and ophthalmopathy. The CDR3 is made up of 15 amino acids. Germline CDR1 is SGHRS and CDR2 is YFSETQ. Trimming removed 0 bases at V and 1 base at J, with 7 bases between. This clonotype was found many times. Amplification yielded TCR beta CDR3 regions, with RNA transcripts as the source. First-round RT-PCR targeting the TCR CDR3 was performed with the HTBI primer set. TCRdb re-called the multiplex PCR reads through MiXCR, storing one row per CDR3 protein. There are hundreds of thousands of distinct CDR3 sequences in the sample; over 15% occur only once, and about a sixth lies in the top ten.

The source material was blood. The clonotype originates from a woman between 50 and 59 years old with Graves' hyperthyroidism that later progressed to Graves' ophthalmopathy. The rearrangement joins TRBV5-1 to TRBJ2-2; D unresolved. CDR3 sequence reads: CASSLGGQNTGELFF. The CDR3 DNA is TGCGCCAGCAGCTTGGGAGGCCAGAACACCGGGGAGCTGTTTTTT.